The 5 T cell receptor beta chains presented below share a single source sample, sequenced in a study of regulatory T cells in long-lasting Graves disease. Noted time point: persistent/refractory GD, antithyroid drugs over 5 years with positive TRAb. The TCR library was prepared using RNA isolated from PBMCs. With iRepertoire HTBI primers and Arm-PCR of CDR3 regions, TCR beta libraries were built. TCRdb recomputed calls from the multiplex PCR reads with MiXCR, one row per CDR3 protein. The table has around 460,000 distinct CDR3 sequences, 20% to 25% seen once. Sample: peripheral blood mononuclear cells (PBMCs), taken when the disease was refractory, from a patient treated with antithyroid drugs. The receptors here all came from a female donor with Graves disease.

The rearrangement joins TRBV30 to TRBJ2-4; 9 bases match TRBD2. CDR3 length: 15 residues. V shed 0 bases and J 4 bases; nucleotides not matched to a gene: 4. CDR1 and CDR2 from the germline V gene are GTSNPN and SVGIG (reference sequence). CDR3 region: CAWSVLAGVKNIQYF. The CDR3 nucleotides read TGTGCCTGGAGTGTATTAGCGGGAGTAAAAAACATTCAGTACTTC.

This clonotype was recorded at least ten times. This chain links TRBV24-1 with TRBJ2-2; D ambiguous. Germline loops: CDR1 KGHDR, CDR2 SFDVKD. The CDR3 is 13 amino acids. V lost 3 bases, J lost 7 bases, and 8 bases lay in between. Here the CDR3 reads CATSDPGHGELFF. The CDR3 region has the DNA TGTGCCACCAGTGATCCAGGCCACGGGGAGCTGTTTTTT.

This clonotype was detected many times. This rearrangement joins TRBV7-9 to TRBJ2-7; D may be TRBD1 or TRBD2 (5 bases each). CDR1 and CDR2 from the germline V gene are SEHNR and FQNEAQ (reference sequence). This CDR3 region has 14 residues. The V end was cut by 5 bases, the J end by 2 bases, with 13 bases between. CDR3 sequence reads: CASSHPGLTYEQYF. CDR3 nucleotides: TGTGCCAGCAGCCACCCGGGGCTTACCTACGAGCAGTACTTC. Filled out from reference TRBV7-9 and TRBJ2-7, the complete variable domain reads DTGVSQNPRHKITKRGQNVTFRCDPISEHNRLYWYRQTLGQGPEFLTYFQNEAQLEKSRLLSDRFSAERPKGSFSTLEIQRTEQGDSAMYLCASSHPGLTYEQYFGPGTRLTVT.

This clonotype was recorded at least ten times. The chain recombines TRBV11-2 with TRBJ2-5; TRBD1 aligns across 10 bases. The trim removed 2 bases at V and 2 bases at J, leaving 5 bases unmatched. Germline CDR1 and CDR2: SGHAT and FQNNGV. The CDR3 has 16 amino acids. CDR3 nucleotide sequence: TGTGCCAGCAGCTTAAGGGACAGGGGTAATCAAGAGACCCAGTACTTC. Amino acid sequence: CASSLRDRGNQETQYF.

This clonotype was recorded many times. The genes are TRBV6-1 and TRBJ1-1, with D uncertain. Germline loops: CDR1 MNHNS, CDR2 SASEGT. With 9 bases removed from V and 0 bases from J, the gap between germline ends came to 11 bases. This CDR3 comprises 13 residues. CDR3 DNA: TGTGCCAGTATAGAGCGTATGAACACTGAAGCTTTCTTT. This gives the protein CASIERMNTEAFF.